What follows describes a single T cell receptor beta chain. Which antigen it targets is not known. The input lacks base qualities; no much larger clone sits a single base away. The sample belongs to a study of blood T cell repertoires in COVID-19 (dated by TCRdb to the early 2020s). Turning to the overall study: Samples covering the acute and convalescent phases of COVID-19 were provided by collaborators in the United States, Italy and Spain. Where HLA class I and class II types were available, the types were taken from metadata supplied by the sample provider, not from assay-based typing. Deeply sampled blood TCRbeta repertoires from subjects exposed to, actively infected with, or recovered from COVID-19 were included in the dataset. The material from the prospective study consisted of cDNA or gDNA derived from T cells, B-cell-depleted T cells, or PBMCs. Sample metadata almost always included a de-identified subject ID, COVID-19 status, age in years and sex. The samples were drawn from two sources: the first 160 participants of the ongoing ImmuneRACE study, and over 1,000 subjects contributed by 6 global collaborators. The repertoires were made available in a free public database intended to serve as a resource for research on the immune response to SARS-CoV-2. Overall study results and their limits: The amount of clinical and demographic metadata varied by source and participant and was provided uncurated.

Collaborating institutions collected whole blood in K2EDTA tubes following their own protocols. For TCRbeta analysis, collaborators shipped samples as frozen whole blood, isolated PBMCs, or DNA extracted from either of those sample types. TCRbeta CDR3 regions were amplified from genomic DNA by means of the immunoSEQ Assay, a bias-controlled multiplex PCR. From the authors' description of their analysis: The number of nucleated cells in each sample was estimated by amplification of reference gene primers within the assay. To quantify the absolute abundance of each unique TCRbeta CDR3 rearrangement, sequence reads were collapsed and filtered. Productive Simpson clonality was computed per sample as the square root of Simpson's diversity index over productive rearrangements. This is the immuneACCESS table as TCRdb keeps it, with only in-frame sequences that have V and J called. A part of the clones is gone; compared with another copy, unresolved V genes explain less than half, and the rest is unexplained. That table gives V, J and clone size, and the DNA gave D and trimming. The sample has more than 110,000 clones on record, more than 80% of them singletons. The top ten hold around 6.8% of the sample.

The sequenced sample consisted of peripheral blood. The TCR originated in a human donor in a cohort sampled during active COVID-19.

The CDR3 region: CASSTGLRQETQYF. The nucleotides read TGTGCCAGCAGCACGGGACTTCGACAAGAGACCCAGTACTTC. In this chain, TRBV5-6 is recombined with TRBJ2-5; a tentative D match to TRBD2 spans 6 bases. CDR1 and CDR2 (SGHDT, YYEEEE) derive from the germline V gene. Trimming costs V 4 bases and J 2 bases, and their ends lie 12 bases apart. The CDR3 numbers 14 residues from cysteine through phenylalanine. Of the read, only the CDR3 DNA is kept; its 42 bases are in frame from base 1.